This record concerns one T cell receptor (beta chain) sequence. What it binds is unknown. The length of the CDR3 is 14 residues. Trimming left V 1 base short and J 4 bases short, with 10 bases between. CDR1 is SEHNR, CDR2 FQNEAQ, per germline (reference sequence). The method was immunoSEQ multiplex PCR; TCRdb's version includes in-frame clones alone and lacks a portion of them. The data hold approximately 22,000 clones, with around 73% observed a single time. The data belong to a study of T cells after posttransplantation cyclophosphamide. Findings and limits, study-wide: Recipient CMV seropositivity and CMV reactivation strongly tracked TRB clonality. Later post-transplant blood repertoires were often dominated by donor CD8+ memory clones.

The sequenced sample consisted of memory CD4+ T cells sorted from PBMCs. The V call is TRBV7-9, the J call TRBJ1-2; D perhaps matches TRBD1 (6 bases). This receptor was identified in a woman aged 60-70 years in good health, CMV-negative, and a related stem cell transplant donor. The CDR3 is CASSLVVGAYGYTF. The CDR3, as DNA: TGTGCCAGCAGCTTAGTGGTGGGGGCCTATGGCTACACCTTC.